This T cell receptor (beta chain) emerged from a study of Graves' ophthalmopathy and Graves' hyperthyroidism. The CDR3 length is 13 residues. The V segment lost 5 bases and the J segment 6 bases; nucleotides outside the gene matches: 7. Germline V gene sequence: CDR1 WSHSY, CDR2 SAAADI. Participants with hyperthyroidism, aged 18 to 65, were newly diagnosed with under 2 months' duration. Regarding this clonotype: One base away lies a much larger clone, so this may be a sequencing read error.

Amplification from RNA transcripts yielded the TCR beta CDR3 regions. The first round was an RT-PCR with HTBI primers, and the second round was a multiplex PCR. TCRdb re-called the multiplex PCR reads with MiXCR, one entry per CDR3 protein. The table has some 1.1 million distinct CDR3 sequences, 36% seen once; the top ten hold around 10%. The source material was peripheral blood or thyroid tissue (not recorded which). This TCR came from an adult man with Graves' hyperthyroidism. This rearrangement joins TRBV10-2 to TRBJ2-7, with TRBD2 identical over 7 bases. The CDR3 region is CASSWGGSAEQYF. The CDR3 DNA is TGCGCCAGCAGTTGGGGGGGTTCGGCCGAGCAGTACTTC.